The clone carrying this TCR beta chain was seen a few times. Its specificity is not known. Germline assignment: CDR1 SNHLY and CDR2 FYNNEI. This CDR3 has 14 amino acids. V shed 7 bases, J shed 7 bases, and the junction held 3 bases outside the gene matches. This sample is drawn from a study of cytomegalovirus exposure and HLA in healthy donors. Study results and caveats: The study designated fewer than 200 TCR beta chains cytomegalovirus-associated. A classifier reportedly called cytomegalovirus status with high sensitivity and specificity.

Repertoires were generated with immunoSEQ multiplex PCR, while TCRdb's copy carries only in-frame clones and drops some. The sample lists some 98,000 clones, around nine tenths occurring once. The specimen sequenced was PBMCs. This sequence originates from a woman in her 30s in good health and CMV-seronegative. The V gene is TRBV2, the J gene TRBJ2-2; 13 nucleotides line up with TRBD2. CDR3 DNA sequence: TGTGCCAGCACCGGACTAGCGGGGGTCGGGGAGCTGTTTTTT. This gives the protein CASTGLAGVGELFF.